The rows below give T cell receptor beta chains drawn from one sample of a study of early T cells in non-severe SARS-CoV-2 infection. From the 5' RACE reads, TCRdb called clonotypes with MiXCR, one entry per CDR3 protein. The sample lists 43,000 or so distinct CDR3 sequences, roughly 7% occurring once. The sample was whole blood. The origin of the receptors is an adult who was a healthcare worker with PCR-confirmed SARS-CoV-2 infection or an uninfected control (not recorded which). Each CDR3 is given with its conserved first and last residue. A D gene is named only where the DNA matches it firmly. Some rows have no size entry. The others give once, few or many, or a class for an expanded clone.

16	NA	TRBV6-4	TRBJ2-7	NA	TGTGCCAGCAGTATCCAGGGCTACGGAATCTCCTACGAGCAGTACTTC	CASSIQGYGISYEQYF
15	few	TRBV2	TRBJ2-4	NA	TGTGCCAGCAGAACAGGGAACGGGTGGGAAAACATTCAGTACTTC	CASRTGNGWENIQYF
16	NA	TRBV5-1	TRBJ2-3	TRBD2	TGCGCCAGCAGCCGAACTAGCGGGGGATTTGCAGATACGCAGTATTTT	CASSRTSGGFADTQYF
16	NA	TRBV12-3/TRBV12-4	TRBJ1-1	TRBD1	TGTGCCAGCAGTTGGACAGGGTCTAGGATGAACACTGAAGCTTTCTTT	CASSWTGSRMNTEAFF
13	few	TRBV5-1	TRBJ2-3	NA	TGCGCCAGCTCAAGCGCACTCACAGATACGCAGTATTTT	CASSSALTDTQYF
14	many	TRBV29-1	TRBJ1-1	NA	TGCAGCGTTGATACCGAAAGCATGAACACTGAAGCTTTCTTT	CSVDTESMNTEAFF
16	NA	TRBV4-3	TRBJ2-3	TRBD1	TGCGCCAGCAGCCAGGAATACAGGGGGCATGCAGATACGCAGTATTTT	CASSQEYRGHADTQYF
12	few	TRBV12-3/TRBV12-4	TRBJ1-1	NA	TGTGCCAGCAGTCGCCTCTATACCCAAGCTTTCTTT	CASSRLYTQAFF
12	few	TRBV7-6	TRBJ1-1	NA	TGTGCCAGCAGCTTAGAGGGTTCTGAAGCTTTCTTT	CASSLEGSEAFF
14	many	TRBV6-5	TRBJ1-2	NA	TGTGCCAGCAGTTACTACCAGGAACACTATGGCTACACCTTC	CASSYYQEHYGYTF
15	many	TRBV18	TRBJ1-2	TRBD1	TGTGCCAGCTCACCCTCGGACAGGGCCCCTAGTGGCTACACCTTC	CASSPSDRAPSGYTF
13	many	TRBV12-3/TRBV12-4	TRBJ1-2	NA	TGTGCCAGCAGTTCAGGACGGAACTATGGCTACACCTTC	CASSSGRNYGYTF